What follows describes a single TCR beta chain. CDR1 is MNHEY, CDR2 SVGAGI, per germline. The CDR3 extends over 15 amino acids. The ends lost 2 bases at V and 4 bases at J; junction bases unmatched: 2. This sample was taken from a study of cytomegalovirus exposure and HLA in healthy donors. PCR was performed using 60 Vbeta and 13 Jbeta primers. The assay was immunoSEQ multiplex PCR, and TCRdb's table has in-frame clones only and misses some. The sample carries over 150,000 clones, just under 80% recorded once. The chain couples TRBV6-5 to TRBJ1-4; 9 bases are a match to TRBD1. The specimen sequenced was PBMCs. This TCR was sampled from a woman in her forties or fifties in good health and CMV-seropositive. CDR3 residues: CASSYGTGFNEKLFF. The CDR3 DNA is TGTGCCAGCAGTTACGGGACAGGGTTTAATGAAAAACTGTTTTTT.